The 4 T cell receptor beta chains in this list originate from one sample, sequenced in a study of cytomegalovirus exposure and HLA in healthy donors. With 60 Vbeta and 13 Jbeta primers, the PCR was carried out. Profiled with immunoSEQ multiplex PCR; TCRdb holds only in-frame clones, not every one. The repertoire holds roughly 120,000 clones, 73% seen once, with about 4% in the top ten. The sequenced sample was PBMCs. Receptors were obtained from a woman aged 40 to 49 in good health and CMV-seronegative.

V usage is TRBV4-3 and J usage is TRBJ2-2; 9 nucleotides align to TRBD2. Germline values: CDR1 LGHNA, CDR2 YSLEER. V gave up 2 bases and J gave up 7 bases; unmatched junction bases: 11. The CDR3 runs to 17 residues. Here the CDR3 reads CASSQPEGAGGHGELFF. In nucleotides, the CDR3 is TGCGCCAGCAGCCAACCCGAAGGAGCGGGAGGTCACGGGGAGCTGTTTTTT.

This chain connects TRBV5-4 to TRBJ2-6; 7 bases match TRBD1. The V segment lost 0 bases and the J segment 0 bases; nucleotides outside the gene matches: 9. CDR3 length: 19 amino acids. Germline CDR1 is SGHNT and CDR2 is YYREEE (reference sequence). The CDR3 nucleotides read TGTGCCAGCAGCTTGGGCTTTCGACAGGGTAACTCTGGGGCCAACGTCCTGACTTTC. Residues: CASSLGFRQGNSGANVLTF. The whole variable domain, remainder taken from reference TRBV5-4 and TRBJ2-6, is ETGVTQSPTHLIKTRGQQVTLRCSSQSGHNTVSWYQQALGQGPQFIFQYYREEENGRGNFPPRFSGLQFPNYSSELNVNALELDDSALYLCASSLGFRQGNSGANVLTFGAGSRLTVL.

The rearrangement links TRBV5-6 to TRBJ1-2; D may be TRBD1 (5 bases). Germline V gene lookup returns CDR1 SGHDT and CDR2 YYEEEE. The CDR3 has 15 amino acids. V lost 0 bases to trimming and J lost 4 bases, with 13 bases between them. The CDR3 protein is CASSLAYTGAYGYTF. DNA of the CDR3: TGTGCCAGCAGCTTGGCCTATACAGGTGCCTATGGCTACACCTTC.

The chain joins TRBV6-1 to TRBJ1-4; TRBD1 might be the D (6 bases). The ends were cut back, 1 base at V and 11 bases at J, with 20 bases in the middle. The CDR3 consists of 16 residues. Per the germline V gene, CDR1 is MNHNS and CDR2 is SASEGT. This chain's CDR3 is CASSEVGAGRGVKLFF. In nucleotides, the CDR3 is TGTGCCAGCAGTGAAGTGGGAGCAGGGAGGGGGGTCAAACTGTTTTTT.